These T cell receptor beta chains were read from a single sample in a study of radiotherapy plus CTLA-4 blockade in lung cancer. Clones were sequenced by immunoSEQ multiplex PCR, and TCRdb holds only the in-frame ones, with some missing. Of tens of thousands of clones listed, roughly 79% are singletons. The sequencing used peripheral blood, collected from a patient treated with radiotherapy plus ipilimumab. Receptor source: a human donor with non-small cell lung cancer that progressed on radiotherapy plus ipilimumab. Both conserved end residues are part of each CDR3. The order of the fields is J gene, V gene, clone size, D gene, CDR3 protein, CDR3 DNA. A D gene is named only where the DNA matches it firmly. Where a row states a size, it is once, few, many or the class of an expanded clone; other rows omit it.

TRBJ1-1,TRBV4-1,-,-,CASSQGRDTEAFF,TGCGCCAGCAGCCAAGGGAGAGACACTGAAGCTTTCTTT
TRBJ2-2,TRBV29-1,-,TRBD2,CSVLQAGFTGELFF,TGCAGCGTCCTCCAAGCGGGATTCACCGGGGAGCTGTTTTTT
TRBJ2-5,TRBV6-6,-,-,CASSARLGETQYF,TGTGCCAGCAGTGCTAGGCTGGGAGAGACCCAGTACTTC
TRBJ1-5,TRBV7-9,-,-,CASSLGGLGNQPQHF,TGTGCCAGCAGCTTAGGTGGGTTGGGCAATCAGCCCCAGCATTTT
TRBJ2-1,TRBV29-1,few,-,CSVEDDRGLAGTNEQFF,TGCAGCGTTGAAGATGACAGGGGCCTAGCGGGGACCAATGAGCAGTTCTTC
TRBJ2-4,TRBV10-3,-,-,CAISESGTLAKNIQYF,TGTGCCATCAGTGAGTCGGGCACTCTAGCCAAAAACATTCAGTACTTC
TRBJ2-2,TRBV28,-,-,CASSLGPNTGELFF,TGTGCCAGCAGTCTAGGGCCTAACACCGGGGAGCTGTTTTTT
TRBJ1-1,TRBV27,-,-,CACSPKARMGNTEAFF,TGTGCCTGCTCCCCCAAAGCGAGGATGGGGAACACTGAAGCTTTCTTT
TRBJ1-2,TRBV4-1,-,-,CASSQDGYYGYTF,TGCGCCAGCAGCCAAGATGGGTACTATGGCTACACCTTC
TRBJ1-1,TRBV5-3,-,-,CARSLAWGDTEAFF,TGTGCCAGAAGCTTGGCCTGGGGGGACACTGAAGCTTTCTTT
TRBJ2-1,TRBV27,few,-,CASSPIFGNEQFF,TGTGCCAGCAGTCCTATATTTGGGAATGAGCAGTTCTTC
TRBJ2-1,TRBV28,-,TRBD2,CAILGLAGSYNEQFF,TGTGCCATTTTGGGCCTAGCGGGCTCCTACAATGAGCAGTTCTTC
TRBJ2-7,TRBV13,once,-,CASSLGGTAYEQYF,TGTGCCAGCAGCTTAGGGGGGACGGCCTACGAGCAGTACTTC
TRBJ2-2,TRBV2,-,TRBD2,CATSAGDLGELFF,TGTGCCACCTCAGCGGGAGACCTCGGGGAGCTGTTTTTT
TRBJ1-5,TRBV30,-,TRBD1,CAWSTGDNQPQHF,TGTGCCTGGTCTACAGGGGACAATCAGCCCCAGCATTTT
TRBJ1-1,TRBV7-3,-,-,CASSLDPNTEAFF,TGTGCCAGCAGCTTAGATCCGAACACTGAAGCTTTCTTT
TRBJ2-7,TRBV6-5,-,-,CASSTERGSYEQYF,TGTGCCAGCAGTACGGAGAGGGGGTCCTACGAGCAGTACTTC
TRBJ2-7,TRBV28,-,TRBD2,CASSFTLTSVEGEEQYF,TGTGCCAGCAGTTTCACCCTCACTAGCGTCGAGGGAGAGGAGCAGTACTTC
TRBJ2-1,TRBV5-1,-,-,CASSLRGSNSGGEQFF,TGCGCCAGCAGCTTGCGCGGGTCTAATAGTGGCGGTGAGCAGTTCTTC
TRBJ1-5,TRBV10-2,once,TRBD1,CASSESRTGSHVTSQPQHF,TGCGCCAGCAGTGAGTCGAGGACAGGGTCCCATGTCACCAGTCAGCCCCAGCATTTT
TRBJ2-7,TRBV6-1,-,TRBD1,CASRKDRAVYEQYF,TGTGCCAGCAGGAAAGACAGGGCGGTCTACGAGCAGTACTTC
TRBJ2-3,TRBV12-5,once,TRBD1,CASGTGDRGNTDTQYF,TGTGCTAGTGGTACAGGGGACAGGGGCAACACAGATACGCAGTATTTT